What follows are 29 T cell receptor beta chains derived from one specimen sequenced in a study of CD8+ T cells in alopecia areata. RNA was extracted and reverse transcribed into cDNA as the sequencing template. Method: immunoSEQ multiplex PCR; TCRdb's copy keeps in-frame clones and lacks some. The sample shows 140,000 to 150,000 clones, around 50% of them seen only once. The input for sequencing was CD4+ T cells sorted from blood, taken at week 0. Every receptor here comes from a human donor with alopecia areata.

This sequence joins TRBV29-1 and TRBJ2-5; 7 nucleotides align to TRBD1. The CDR3 has 12 residues. Per the germline V gene, CDR1 is SQVTM and CDR2 is ANQGSEA. V lost 1 base, J lost 8 bases, and 4 bases stayed unmatched. The CDR3, as DNA: TGCAGCGTTGAAGTAAACAGGGGCACCCAGTACTTC. It yields the protein CSVEVNRGTQYF.

This chain links TRBV5-1 with TRBJ1-1; D not certain. The CDR3 is made up of 14 amino acids. The V end lost 2 bases, the J end lost 0 bases, and 8 bases lay between the germline ends. Germline loops: CDR1 SGHRS, CDR2 YFSETQ. CDR3 region: CASSFRSMNTEAFF. CDR3 DNA sequence: TGCGCCAGCAGCTTCCGCAGCATGAACACTGAAGCTTTCTTT.

The rearrangement uses TRBV29-1 and TRBJ2-3; 7 bases are shared with TRBD2. The CDR3 extends over 16 amino acids. Trimming cost V 6 bases and J 4 bases; bases outside gene matches: 16. Per germline, CDR1 SQVTM and CDR2 ANQGSEA. The CDR3 protein is CSVGTGRAGSSDTQYF. CDR3 coding DNA: TGCAGCGTGGGGACGGGGAGGGCAGGATCGTCAGATACGCAGTATTTT.

The genes are TRBV7-9 and TRBJ1-2, with unresolved D. Germline lookup yields CDR1 SEHNR and CDR2 FQNEAQ (reference sequence). The CDR3 has 10 residues. V was shortened by 0 bases and J by 12 bases, with 5 bases between the two germline ends. CDR3 nucleotides: TGTGCCAGCAGCTTAGCGGAACACACCTTC. Amino acids: CASSLAEHTF. Looking up the rest from reference TRBV7-9 and TRBJ1-2 gives the full variable domain: DTGVSQNPRHKITKRGQNVTFRCDPISEHNRLYWYRQTLGQGPEFLTYFQNEAQLEKSRLLSDRFSAERPKGSFSTLEIQRTEQGDSAMYLCASSLAEHTFGSGTRLTVV.

The genes are TRBV29-1 and TRBJ2-3, with D perhaps matching TRBD1 or TRBD2 (5 bases each). The CDR3 runs 13 residues. Trimming removed 7 bases at V and 0 bases at J, with 11 bases between. Germline V lookup: CDR1 SQVTM, CDR2 ANQGSEA. The chain's CDR3 is CSGRWGSTDTQYF. Written as DNA, the CDR3 is TGCAGCGGACGGTGGGGGAGCACAGATACGCAGTATTTT.

The CDR3 region is CAWSGFSAASGANVLTF. The CDR3 coding sequence is TGTGCCTGGAGTGGTTTTTCGGCGGCCTCTGGGGCCAACGTCCTGACTTTC. This chain connects TRBV30 to TRBJ2-6; no clear D gene. Germline V gives CDR1 GTSNPN, CDR2 SVGIG (reference sequence). The CDR3 covers 17 residues. With 1 base removed from V and 0 bases from J, the gap between germline ends came to 13 bases.

The gene calls are TRBV2 and TRBJ2-7; 9 nucleotides align to TRBD1. This CDR3 is 16 amino acids long. Trimming took 4 bases from V and 0 from J; bases not matched to a gene: 7. The germline V gene has CDR1 SNHLY and CDR2 FYNNEI. Here the CDR3 DNA reads TGTGCCAGCAGTGGAACCTGGACAGGGGTCTCCTACGAGCAGTACTTC. It codes for CASSGTWTGVSYEQYF.

The chain carries TRBV5-6 and TRBJ1-1; no reliable D call. This CDR3 comprises 14 residues. V dropped 1 base and J dropped 1 base, with 8 bases sitting between them. The germline CDR1 and CDR2 sequences are SGHDT and YYEEEE. The CDR3 DNA reads as TGTGCCAGCAGCTTGACACTTCAGAACACTGAAGCTTTCTTT. It specifies CASSLTLQNTEAFF. Full variable domain (rest looked up from reference TRBV5-6 and TRBJ1-1): DAGVTQSPTHLIKTRGQQVTLRCSPKSGHDTVSWYQQALGQGPQFIFQYYEEEERQRGNFPDRFSGHQFPNYSSELNVNALLLGDSALYLCASSLTLQNTEAFFGQGTRLTVV.

The V call is TRBV30, the J call TRBJ1-1; 10 bases line up with TRBD1. The CDR3 spans 14 residues. Germline CDR1 reads GTSNPN; CDR2 reads SVGIG (reference sequence). Trimming at V came to 3 bases and at J to 1 base, leaving 2 bases not matched to a gene. CDR3 nucleotide sequence: TGTGCCTGGAGAGGACAGGGGGAGAACACTGAAGCTTTCTTT. This codes for CAWRGQGENTEAFF.

CDR3 protein: CAGTEAFF. The CDR3 bases are TGTGCCGGCACTGAAGCTTTCTTT. This chain uses TRBV3-1 (or the pseudogene TRBV3-2) with TRBJ1-1; D remains ambiguous. The CDR3 covers 8 residues. Germline V gene lookup returns CDR1 LGHDT and CDR2 YNNKEL (reference sequence). Between the trimmed V and J ends, which lost 11 bases and 4 bases, there was a span of 2 bases.

The V and J genes are TRBV13 and TRBJ2-3, with 9 positions matching TRBD1. The CDR3 is made up of 15 amino acids. Looked up from germline, CDR1 is PRHDT and CDR2 is FYEKMQ (reference sequence). V shed 5 bases, J shed 6 bases, and the junction held 9 bases outside the gene matches. The CDR3 bases are TGTGCCAGCAGCCTAGAGACAGGGGGTTCGGATACGCAGTATTTT. Its translation: CASSLETGGSDTQYF.

CDR3 nucleotide sequence: TGTGCCTGGAGTGCGCTTGGAGATACGCAGTATTTT. Translating it yields CAWSALGDTQYF. J is TRBJ2-3 and V is TRBV30, with D unclear. Germline values: CDR1 GTSNPN, CDR2 SVGIG (reference sequence). The CDR3 is 12 amino acids. V lost 1 base, J lost 5 bases, and 7 bases lay in between.

In this sample, this clone turned up a few times. V usage is TRBV4-3 and J usage is TRBJ2-1; TRBD1 might be the D (5 bases). This CDR3 has 13 residues. The V and J ends lost 1 base and 8 bases respectively, with 9 bases between them. Germline V lookup: CDR1 LGHNA, CDR2 YSLEER. CDR3 sequence: CASSQVVGDEQFF. The CDR3 DNA reads as TGCGCCAGCAGCCAAGTAGTAGGGGATGAGCAGTTCTTC.

V is TRBV2 and J is TRBJ2-3; the D is unclear. This CDR3 is built from 15 residues. Trimming left V 8 bases short and J 2 bases short, with 17 bases between. Germline loops: CDR1 SNHLY, CDR2 FYNNEI. For the CDR3, the DNA is TGTGCCAGCGCCGATTCGCCGACAAACACAGATACGCAGTATTTT. Translation: CASADSPTNTDTQYF.

The rearrangement links TRBV4-2 to TRBJ1-1, with D perhaps TRBD1 (5 bases). The germline V gene has CDR1 LGHNA and CDR2 YNFKEQ. The germline V and J ends were trimmed by 0 bases and 0 bases, with 8 bases remaining between them. The CDR3 consists of 15 residues. CDR3 protein: CASSQDKGMNTEAFF. Here the CDR3 DNA reads TGTGCCAGCAGCCAAGATAAGGGGATGAACACTGAAGCTTTCTTT.

The rearrangement links TRBV5-1 to TRBJ2-1; either TRBD1 or TRBD2 may supply D (6 bases each). V was clipped by 9 bases and J by 10 bases, with 23 bases between them. The CDR3 has 14 amino acids. Germline CDR1 is SGHRS and CDR2 is YFSETQ. CDR3 in amino acids: CATAPGEEGYEQFF. Here the CDR3 DNA reads TGCGCCACAGCCCCAGGGGAGGAAGGGTACGAGCAGTTCTTC.

This clone was seen once. For the CDR3, the DNA is TGTGCCAGCAGCCTACCGACCGGCCCGGCCTCCTACGAGCAGTACTTC. Its protein is CASSLPTGPASYEQYF. V and J are TRBV28 and TRBJ2-7; D call uncertain. The CDR3 is made up of 16 amino acids. The germline V and J ends were trimmed by 6 bases and 0 bases, with 18 bases remaining between them. Germline-derived CDR1 and CDR2 are MDHEN and SYDVKM.

This clone was counted many times. The V gene is TRBV15, the J gene TRBJ2-5; tentatively, D is TRBD2 (6 bases). The CDR3 covers 16 residues. Germline CDR1 LNHNV, CDR2 YYDKDF (reference sequence). The germline V and J ends were trimmed by 6 bases and 1 base, with 18 bases remaining between them. CDR3 nucleotides: TGTGCCACCAGTATTAGCGGAGGGGCCCCCCAAGAGACCCAGTACTTC. It translates to CATSISGGAPQETQYF. Full variable domain (missing parts from reference TRBV15 and TRBJ2-5): DAMVIQNPRYQVTQFGKPVTLSCSQTLNHNVMYWYQQKSSQAPKLLFHYYDKDFNNEADTPDNFQSRRPNTSFCFLDIRSPGLGDTAMYLCATSISGGAPQETQYFGPGTRLLVL.

The rearrangement uses TRBV30 and TRBJ1-5, with D hard to call. The germline V gene has CDR1 GTSNPN and CDR2 SVGIG (reference sequence). This CDR3 is built from 15 residues. V was trimmed by 2 bases and J by 5 bases, leaving 16 bases between them. The CDR3 region is CAWSHKGLTDQPQHF. The CDR3 nucleotides are TGTGCCTGGAGTCATAAGGGTCTAACAGATCAGCCCCAGCATTTT.

This clone appeared a few times. The chain uses TRBV11-3 and TRBJ2-3; the D gene is possibly TRBD2 (6 bases). The length of the CDR3 is 14 residues. The ends were cut back, 7 bases at V and 6 bases at J, with 17 bases in the middle. Germline-derived CDR1 and CDR2 are SGHNT and YENEEA. The CDR3 is CASKERVLMDTQYF. DNA of the CDR3: TGTGCCAGCAAAGAGCGGGTCCTCATGGATACGCAGTATTTT. Variable domain in full (rest from reference TRBV11-3 and TRBJ2-3): EAGVVQSPRYKIIEKKQPVAFWCNPISGHNTLYWYLQNLGQGPELLIRYENEEAVDDSQLPKDRFSAERLKGVDSTLKIQPAELGDSAVYLCASKERVLMDTQYFGPGTRLTVL.

The chain couples TRBV29-1 to TRBJ1-1, with D tentatively TRBD1 (5 bases). V was pared by 6 bases and J by 0 bases, with 11 bases between. The CDR3 covers 13 residues. Germline-derived CDR1 and CDR2 are SQVTM and ANQGSEA. CDR3 sequence: CSVSGGLNTEAFF. CDR3 in DNA: TGCAGCGTGTCCGGGGGTCTGAACACTGAAGCTTTCTTT.

V is TRBV7-2 and J is TRBJ1-1; D not certain. V lost 4 bases and J 6 bases, leaving 15 bases between the germline ends. Germline CDR1 SGHTA, CDR2 FQGNSA. The CDR3 loop spans 14 amino acids. DNA for the CDR3: TGTGCCAGCAGCTCCGGTATCGAGGTCGCTGAAGCTTTCTTT. Translated: CASSSGIEVAEAFF.

This rearrangement joins TRBV7-2 to TRBJ1-1; no reliable D call. The CDR3 sequence is 13 residues long. Germline V gene data show CDR1 as SGHTA and CDR2 as FQGNSA. The germline V and J ends were trimmed by 2 bases and 4 bases, with 8 bases remaining between them. CDR3 residues: CASSLYPTTEAFF. The CDR3 DNA sequence: TGTGCCAGCAGCTTATATCCAACCACTGAAGCTTTCTTT.

This clone came up a few times. The rearrangement uses TRBV5-1 and TRBJ2-2, with D hard to call. The CDR3 length is 15 residues. The V and J ends lost 1 base and 0 bases respectively, with 7 bases between them. Germline CDR1 is SGHRS and CDR2 is YFSETQ. CDR3: CASSLRQANTGELFF. The CDR3 nucleotides are TGCGCCAGCAGCTTGAGGCAGGCGAACACCGGGGAGCTGTTTTTT.

This CDR3 reads CSALGFNEQFF. Written as DNA, the CDR3 is TGCAGTGCCCTAGGTTTCAATGAGCAGTTCTTC. The chain is built from TRBV20-1 and TRBJ2-1; the D is unclear. CDR1 and CDR2 from the germline V gene are DFQATT and SNEGSKA (reference sequence). The CDR3 extends over 11 amino acids. The V and J ends lost 6 bases and 6 bases respectively, with 9 bases between them.

This rearrangement joins TRBV29-1 to TRBJ2-7; a weak D match, TRBD2 (5 bases). V was cut by 0 bases and J by 9 bases, with 12 bases left in between. From germline, CDR1 is SQVTM and CDR2 ANQGSEA. The CDR3 loop spans 12 amino acids. CDR3 bases: TGCAGCGTTGAAGATCTTCTCGCGGGGCAGTACTTC. Amino acid sequence: CSVEDLLAGQYF.

This clone was counted between two and nine times. The V gene is TRBV23-1, the J gene TRBJ2-7; D possibly corresponds to TRBD2 (5 bases). TRBV23-1 is an ORF, and what it does is uncertain. This CDR3 comprises 14 residues. V gave up 4 bases and J gave up 1 base, with 11 bases separating them. CDR3 nucleotide sequence: TGCGCCAGCAGTCCTGGACGGGATTCCTACGAGCAGTACTTC. This gives the protein CASSPGRDSYEQYF.

CDR3 in DNA: TGCGCCAGCAGCCAGGGACTAGCGGGGGCGTACCAAGAGACCCAGTACTTC. Translation gives CASSQGLAGAYQETQYF. This sequence joins TRBV4-1 and TRBJ2-5; 14 bases are a match to TRBD2. The J segment lost 0 bases and the V segment lost 3 bases, leaving 3 bases of the junction unmatched. CDR1 and CDR2 (germline): MGHRA, YSYEKL. The CDR3 spans 17 residues.

The chain carries TRBV4-2 and TRBJ1-1, with TRBD1 as a possible D gene (6 bases). The CDR3 totals 14 residues. Deletions cut 4 bases from V and 4 bases from J, with 13 bases between. Germline values: CDR1 LGHNA, CDR2 YNFKEQ. The CDR3 region has the DNA TGTGCCAGCAGCCTGGAGACAGGCCCCACTGAAGCTTTCTTT. This gives the protein CASSLETGPTEAFF.